This TCR beta chain was recovered during a study of blood T cell repertoires in COVID-19. Overall study: Whether acute or convalescent, the COVID-19 samples came from the United States, Italy and Spain. T cells, B-cell-depleted T cells, or PBMCs supplied cDNA or gDNA.

Source study methods: By means of reference gene primer amplification, nucleated cell counts were estimated. The protocol was immunoSEQ multiplex PCR, while the TCRdb copy is restricted to in-frame clones and leaves out a portion. From that table come the V and J calls and clone size; the DNA was used to work out D and trimming. Of 130,000 to 150,000 clones listed, 88% are singletons. In this sample, this clone turned up once. Germline V gives CDR1 LGHNA, CDR2 YSLEER. This CDR3 contains 19 residues. J lost 1 base, V lost 1 base, and 11 bases had no gene match. Sequences were obtained from peripheral blood. The TCR originated in a human donor in a cohort sampled during active COVID-19. This rearrangement joins TRBV4-3 to TRBJ1-1; 11 bases fit TRBD1. The CDR3 nucleotides read TGCGCCAGCAGCCAAGTTCCTCGGGACAGGGGGTCGGCGAACACTGAAGCTTTCTTT. It translates to CASSQVPRDRGSANTEAFF.